This T cell receptor (beta chain) was identified in a study of T cells in Graves' hyperthyroidism and ophthalmopathy. Regarding the study as a whole: Ophthalmopathy onset followed model prediction by a median about 6.9 months.

In this sample, this clonotype turned up many times. No antigen is known for it. Source material for PBMCs was less than 12 ml fresh peripheral blood. It was RNA transcripts that yielded the amplified TCR beta CDR3 regions. Primed by the HTBI set, a first-round RT-PCR was run on the TCR CDR3. TCRdb re-called the multiplex PCR reads through MiXCR, storing one row per CDR3 protein. Among 400,000 to 500,000 distinct CDR3 sequences listed, around 14% were seen once. V lost 2 bases and J lost 4, with 11 bases in between. This CDR3 has 14 amino acids. The germline gives CDR1 MNHEY, CDR2 SVGAGI. Sequencing was done on a sample of blood. The TCR comes from a young woman with Graves' hyperthyroidism. V gene TRBV6-5 combines with J gene TRBJ1-2, with D uncertain. CDR3 coding DNA: TGTGCCAGCAGTTACGGGAGAGATGTCTATGGCTACACCTTC. This encodes CASSYGRDVYGYTF.